This is a list of T cell receptor beta chains from one sample in a study of blood T cell repertoires in COVID-19. Measured with immunoSEQ multiplex PCR; TCRdb has only the in-frame clones, and not every one. The sample comprises about 220,000 clones, just over 85% of which are singletons, and 14% to 15% rests with the top ten. Source material: PBMCs or T cells enriched from blood (not recorded which). The receptors stem from a woman aged 45-59 years with acute COVID-19. CDR3s include the opening cysteine and the closing phenylalanine or tryptophan. Each record gives: clone size, V gene, J gene, D gene, CDR3 DNA, CDR3 protein. D genes are given only for firm matches. Not every row has a clone size; where given, it reads once, few, many or a size class.

NA	TRBV7-3	TRBJ2-7	TRBD1	TGTGCCAGCAGCTTGACAGGGGGAAGCTCCTACGAGCAGTACTTC	CASSLTGGSSYEQYF
NA	TRBV5-6	TRBJ2-7	NA	TGTGCCAGCAGCTTGGCGGGGGTCTACGAGCAGTACTTC	CASSLAGVYEQYF
NA	TRBV9	TRBJ2-3	NA	TGTGCCAGCAGCGTAGCGGGAAGCACAGATACGCAGTATTTT	CASSVAGSTDTQYF
NA	TRBV13	TRBJ2-7	NA	TGTGCCAGCAGCGGGGTGGGGAGGGGGGAGCAGTACTTC	CASSGVGRGEQYF
NA	TRBV10-3	TRBJ1-1	NA	TGTGCCATCAGTGGGCCGGGACAAGGGGACGCTGAAGCTTTCTTT	CAISGPGQGDAEAFF
once	TRBV19	TRBJ2-1	NA	TGTGCCAGTAGTATCGTCGCAGGGGAGTACTACAATGAGCAGTTCTTC	CASSIVAGEYYNEQFF
NA	TRBV18	TRBJ1-4	TRBD1	TGTGCCAGCTCACCGACGAGCGGGACAGGGGAGTTAATTGAAAAACTGTTTTTT	CASSPTSGTGELIEKLFF
NA	TRBV28	TRBJ2-3	NA	TGTGCCAGCAGTACTTACAGGGAGAGCACAGATACGCAGTATTTT	CASSTYRESTDTQYF
NA	TRBV27	TRBJ2-5	TRBD2	TGTGCCAGCAAAAACGCTGGAGCGGGAGGGCCGGGAGAGACCCAGTACTTC	CASKNAGAGGPGETQYF
NA	TRBV12-3/TRBV12-4	TRBJ1-1	NA	TGTGCCAGCAACCACAGGATAACGGCTGAAGCTTTCTTT	CASNHRITAEAFF
few	TRBV10-1	TRBJ1-5	NA	TGCGCCAGCAGCGACCTCGACAGCGAGCCCGGGCCCCAGCATTTT	CASSDLDSEPGPQHF
once	TRBV27	TRBJ1-4	TRBD1	TGTGCCAGCAGTTTATCCCGACAGGGGGCTGAAAAACTGTTTTTT	CASSLSRQGAEKLFF
NA	TRBV7-8	TRBJ1-1	TRBD1	TGTGCCAGCAGCTCCTTACAGGGGGGGGTCGACACTGAAGCTTTCTTT	CASSSLQGGVDTEAFF
NA	TRBV9	TRBJ2-2	NA	TGTGCCAGCAGCGTCGGCGGGGCGAACACCGGGGAGCTGTTTTTT	CASSVGGANTGELFF
NA	TRBV28	TRBJ2-1	TRBD2	TGTGCCAGCAGTTGGGGGGGGGAGTCCTACAATGAGCAGTTCTTC	CASSWGGESYNEQFF
NA	TRBV27	TRBJ2-7	NA	TGTGCCAGCAGTTTATCTCTCGGACAGAAGTCCTACGAGCAGTACTTC	CASSLSLGQKSYEQYF
NA	TRBV4-2	TRBJ2-3	TRBD2	TGTGCCAGCAGCCACCCGTGGACTAGCGGGAGAGGCACAGATACGCAGTATTTT	CASSHPWTSGRGTDTQYF